The 18 T cell receptor beta chains given below trace back to one sample, sequenced in a study of cytomegalovirus exposure and HLA in healthy donors. The PCR contained 60 Vbeta and 13 Jbeta primers. The repertoire was sequenced with immunoSEQ multiplex PCR; TCRdb's copy has only in-frame clones and lacks some. The sample lists 110,000 or so clones; 74% were seen once. Sample: PBMCs. These receptors were taken from a woman in her forties in good health and CMV-seropositive.

A remark on this clone: The junction differs from germline at one of its ends, possibly a read error. The chain employs TRBV7-9 and TRBJ1-4, with 9 bases aligning to TRBD1. The germline V gene encodes CDR1 SEHNR and CDR2 FQNEAQ (reference sequence). The CDR3 totals 15 residues. CDR3 loop: CSSSLVGQGYEKLFF. CDR3 in DNA: TGTTCCAGCAGCTTAGTCGGACAGGGGTATGAAAAACTGTTTTTT.

The chain employs TRBV5-1 and TRBJ1-1, with a tentative D call TRBD1 (5 bases). The V gene's germline CDR1 is SGHRS and CDR2 YFSETQ. The CDR3 contains 14 residues. Trimming left V 4 bases short and J 1 base short, with 11 bases between. For the CDR3, the DNA is TGCGCCAGCAGCGGGGCACCCCAGAACACTGAAGCTTTCTTT. Encoded protein: CASSGAPQNTEAFF.

This clone was seen once. This chain joins TRBV30 and TRBJ1-6; perhaps TRBD1 as D (5 bases). V lost 5 bases, J lost 11 bases, and 16 bases lay in between. This CDR3 is built from 13 residues. CDR1 is GTSNPN and CDR2 is SVGIG in the germline V gene (reference sequence). CDR3 nucleotide sequence: TGTGCCTGGGGCGGGGGTTCGGGTCCACCCCTCCACTTT. Amino acid sequence: CAWGGGSGPPLHF.

The chain couples TRBV5-1 to TRBJ1-2; 7 nucleotides agree with TRBD1. The CDR3 is 16 residues long. V shed 3 bases, J shed 7 bases, and the junction held 15 bases outside the gene matches. Germline values: CDR1 SGHRS, CDR2 YFSETQ. CDR3 in amino acids: CASSSRTGTVGFGYTF. The DNA of the CDR3 is TGCGCCAGCAGCTCCCGGACAGGCACCGTCGGATTTGGCTACACCTTC.

The rearrangement uses TRBV6-5 and TRBJ2-1, with 8 bases aligning to TRBD2. The germline gives CDR1 MNHEY, CDR2 SVGAGI. J lost 9 bases, V lost 6 bases, and 10 bases had no gene match. CDR3 length: 14 residues. DNA for the CDR3: TGTGCCAGCAGACGAGCGGGAGACCTGGGTGAGCAGTTCTTC. Amino acids: CASRRAGDLGEQFF.

The rearrangement joins TRBV29-1 to TRBJ2-1; D call uncertain. Deletions cut 4 bases from V and 2 bases from J, with 15 bases between. Germline V lookup: CDR1 SQVTM, CDR2 ANQGSEA. The CDR3 has 15 residues. CDR3 nucleotide sequence: TGCAGCGTTGCGAACCTACCTACTCCCTACAATGAGCAGTTCTTC. Its translation: CSVANLPTPYNEQFF.

The chain uses TRBV9 and TRBJ1-6; the match to TRBD1 covers 12 bases. The V segment lost 0 bases and the J segment 5 bases; nucleotides outside the gene matches: 3. Germline V gene lookup returns CDR1 SGDLS and CDR2 YYNGEE. This CDR3 is 17 amino acids long. The CDR3 reads CASSVAGTGGNNSPLHF. CDR3 DNA: TGTGCCAGCAGCGTAGCCGGGACAGGGGGCAATAATTCACCCCTCCACTTT.

This clone appeared once. This rearrangement joins TRBV7-9 to TRBJ1-6, with TRBD1 matching 9 bases. Germline V gene data show CDR1 as SEHNR and CDR2 as FQNEAQ (reference sequence). CDR3 length: 18 amino acids. The J segment lost 6 bases and the V segment lost 0 bases, leaving 9 bases of the junction unmatched. The CDR3, as DNA: TGTGCCAGCAGCTTAGCTATTAACAGGGGGCTGCGTAATTCACCCCTCCACTTT. It is translated as CASSLAINRGLRNSPLHF.

This clone was counted a few times. The chain combines TRBV18 with TRBJ1-5; TRBD1 matches 10 bases. The length of the CDR3 is 15 residues. The ends lost 5 bases at V and 4 bases at J; junction bases unmatched: 5. Germline V gene sequence: CDR1 KGHSH, CDR2 LQKENI. The CDR3 sequence is CASSKGTGVNQPQHF. The CDR3 nucleotides are TGTGCCAGCTCAAAAGGGACAGGGGTAAATCAGCCCCAGCATTTT.

V and J are TRBV18 and TRBJ1-5; no reliable D call. V gave up 5 bases and J gave up 0 bases, with 11 bases separating them. The V gene's germline CDR1 is KGHSH and CDR2 LQKENI. CDR3 length: 15 amino acids. The CDR3 nucleotides are TGTGCCAGCTCAATCGACGGGTATAGCAATCAGCCCCAGCATTTT. Its translation is CASSIDGYSNQPQHF.

The CDR3, as DNA: TGCAGCATCCGAACAGCCCGTGGAAACACCATATATTTT. Translation: CSIRTARGNTIYF. This chain connects TRBV29-1 to TRBJ1-3; D unclear. The length of the CDR3 is 13 residues. The germline gives CDR1 SQVTM, CDR2 ANQGSEA. The germline V and J ends were trimmed by 8 bases and 3 bases, with 14 bases remaining between them.

The genes are TRBV5-6 and TRBJ1-3; D is unresolved. The germline CDR1 and CDR2 sequences are SGHDT and YYEEEE. The CDR3 is 13 residues long. Trimming took 10 bases from V and 0 from J, leaving 11 bases between them. CDR3 loop: CASRRSSGNTIYF. The CDR3 DNA is TGTGCCTCGAGGAGGAGCTCTGGAAACACCATATATTTT.

The genes are TRBV7-2 and TRBJ2-1; D remains ambiguous. The V end lost 1 base, the J end lost 5 bases, and 6 bases lay between the germline ends. Germline-derived CDR1 and CDR2 are SGHTA and FQGNSA. The length of the CDR3 is 13 residues. CDR3 sequence: CASSLGRDNEQFF. The CDR3 nucleotides read TGTGCCAGCAGCTTAGGCCGGGACAATGAGCAGTTCTTC.

The chain couples TRBV19 to TRBJ1-4; 11 nucleotides match TRBD1. The germline CDR1 and CDR2 sequences are LNHDA and SQIVND (reference sequence). The V gene end was trimmed by 5 bases and the J gene end by 7 bases; junction bases not matched to a gene: 6. The CDR3 is 15 residues long. The CDR3 DNA sequence: TGTGCCAGTAGTCTTCCCGGGACAGGGGGTGAAAAACTGTTTTTT. Encoded protein: CASSLPGTGGEKLFF.

This clone has more than one count but fewer than ten. This chain joins TRBV18 and TRBJ1-1, with D possibly being TRBD1 (6 bases). This CDR3 has 12 residues. CDR1 and CDR2 from the germline V gene are KGHSH and LQKENI. Deletions cut 4 bases from V and 11 bases from J, with 14 bases between. The DNA for the CDR3 is TGTGCCAGCTCACAGTACAGGGCGGATGCTTTCTTT. This gives the protein CASSQYRADAFF. Variable domain in full (rest from reference TRBV18 and TRBJ1-1): NAGVMQNPRHLVRRRGQEARLRCSPMKGHSHVYWYRQLPEEGLKFMVYLQKENIIDESGMPKERFSAEFPKEGPSILRIQQVVRGDSAAYFCASSQYRADAFFGQGTRLTVV.

The V gene is TRBV19, the J gene TRBJ2-7; D is uncertain. The CDR3 has 13 amino acids. The V end lost 1 base, the J end lost 6 bases, and 10 bases lay between the germline ends. The germline V gene has CDR1 LNHDA and CDR2 SQIVND (reference sequence). The CDR3 sequence: CASSIGSLSEQYF. DNA of the CDR3: TGTGCCAGTAGTATAGGGAGTCTGAGCGAGCAGTACTTC.

This chain joins TRBV6-5 and TRBJ1-1, with TRBD1 matching 8 bases. The V gene's germline CDR1 is MNHEY and CDR2 SVGAGI. The CDR3 is made up of 13 amino acids. V gave up 6 bases and J gave up 9 bases; unmatched junction bases: 9. As DNA, the CDR3 is TGTGCCAGCAGCCCCGGACAGGGAAAAAAAGCTTTCTTT. The encoded protein is CASSPGQGKKAFF.

The genes are TRBV30 and TRBJ1-2; 10 bases are a match to TRBD1. The V and J ends lost 7 bases and 3 bases, in that order; junction bases with no gene match: 8. The CDR3 is made up of 14 amino acids. The germline V gene encodes CDR1 GTSNPN and CDR2 SVGIG (reference sequence). CDR3 sequence reads: CASFRGQGYYGYTF. The CDR3 DNA reads TGTGCCTCCTTCAGGGGACAGGGGTACTATGGCTACACCTTC.